These 19 T cell receptor beta chains originate from one sample sequenced in a study of blood T cell repertoires in COVID-19. The repertoire was sequenced with immunoSEQ multiplex PCR; TCRdb's copy has only in-frame clones and lacks some. The data show 58,000 or so clones, over 70% seen once. The sample consisted of peripheral blood. The receptors were gathered from a human donor in a cohort sampled during active COVID-19.

The chain employs TRBV19 and TRBJ1-5; the match to TRBD1 covers 7 bases. The CDR3 is 17 amino acids. From germline, CDR1 is LNHDA and CDR2 SQIVND (reference sequence). V shed 3 bases, J shed 3 bases, and the junction held 11 bases outside the gene matches. For the CDR3, the DNA is TGTGCCAGTAGTATGGTTCGGGGCAGGGGGGACAATCAGCCCCAGCATTTT. This translates into CASSMVRGRGDNQPQHF.

V gene TRBV30 combines with J gene TRBJ1-1; D perhaps matches TRBD1 (5 bases). The V end was cut by 4 bases, the J end by 1 base, with 7 bases between. The length of the CDR3 is 12 residues. Germline V gene lookup returns CDR1 GTSNPN and CDR2 SVGIG (reference sequence). The CDR3 nucleotides are TGTGCCTGGACAGGGTGGAACACTGAAGCTTTCTTT. Translation gives CAWTGWNTEAFF.

This clone showed up just a few times. This chain joins TRBV6-2 or TRBV6-3 and TRBJ2-7; D possibly corresponds to TRBD1 (5 bases). This CDR3 has 13 amino acids. The germline CDR1 and CDR2 sequences are MNHEY and SVGEGT. Trimming removed 5 bases at V and 0 bases at J, with 8 bases between. CDR3 sequence reads: CASSRRGSYEQYF. The CDR3 nucleotides are TGTGCCAGCAGTCGAAGGGGCTCCTACGAGCAGTACTTC.

V is TRBV11-3 and J is TRBJ2-1, with 7 bases lining up with TRBD1. This CDR3 has 17 amino acids. Germline trimming cut 1 base from V and 0 bases from J; bases unmatched to any gene: 6. Per the germline V gene, CDR1 is SGHNT and CDR2 is YENEEA. CDR3 protein: CASSLGLTGSSYNEQFF. The CDR3, as DNA: TGTGCCAGCAGCTTAGGATTGACAGGGAGCTCCTACAATGAGCAGTTCTTC.

The rearrangement joins TRBV7-2 to TRBJ2-7, with TRBD2 as a possible D gene (5 bases). The CDR3 runs to 12 residues. V gave up 5 bases and J gave up 4 bases, with 9 bases separating them. In germline, CDR1 is SGHTA, CDR2 FQGNSA. This chain's CDR3 is CASSPGLYEQYF. The CDR3 nucleotides read TGTGCCAGCAGCCCCGGACTGTACGAGCAGTACTTC.

The genes are TRBV7-2 and TRBJ2-1; the D gene is possibly TRBD1 (5 bases). The CDR3 covers 14 residues. The germline CDR1 and CDR2 sequences are SGHTA and FQGNSA. The V and J ends lost 5 bases and 5 bases respectively, with 13 bases between them. The CDR3 region has the DNA TGTGCCAGCAGCCAGGGCCCAGGGAACAATGAGCAGTTCTTC. This gives the protein CASSQGPGNNEQFF.

V is TRBV18 and J is TRBJ1-1; no reliable D call. Germline values: CDR1 KGHSH, CDR2 LQKENI. V lost 2 bases, J lost 1 base, and 11 bases lay in between. CDR3 length: 15 residues. The CDR3 nucleotides are TGTGCCAGCTCACCAGGGCCCTCCGGGAACACTGAAGCTTTCTTT. It codes for CASSPGPSGNTEAFF.

The chain has TRBV5-4 and TRBJ2-7; 8 positions match TRBD2. The J segment lost 1 base and the V segment lost 5 bases, leaving 5 bases of the junction unmatched. Germline loops: CDR1 SGHNT, CDR2 YYREEE (reference sequence). The CDR3 is 14 residues long. The DNA for the CDR3 is TGTGCCAGCAGGGCTACTAGCGGTTCCTACGAGCAGTACTTC. As protein: CASRATSGSYEQYF.

This chain connects TRBV4-1 to TRBJ2-5; D possibly corresponds to TRBD1 (6 bases). This CDR3 spans 14 amino acids. Germline assignment: CDR1 MGHRA and CDR2 YSYEKL. Trimming removed 2 bases from V and 4 bases from J, with 11 bases in between. CDR3 sequence reads: CASSQLNRAETQYF. CDR3 DNA sequence: TGCGCCAGCAGCCAACTTAACAGGGCAGAGACCCAGTACTTC.

The CDR3 spells CASSPQGVGNQPQHF. In nucleotides, the CDR3 is TGTGCCAGCAGTCCACAGGGCGTTGGCAATCAGCCCCAGCATTTT. V and J are TRBV28 and TRBJ1-5, with D possibly TRBD1 on 6 matching bases. Germline values: CDR1 MDHEN, CDR2 SYDVKM. Trimming left V 5 bases short and J 2 bases short, with 13 bases between. The CDR3 consists of 15 residues.

The table lists this clone with a few counts. The CDR3 nucleotides read TGTGCCAGCAGCTTAGTGAGCGCACACAGGGGGCGGAACGAGCAGTACTTC. It specifies CASSLVSAHRGRNEQYF. This chain links TRBV7-8 with TRBJ2-7; 9 positions match TRBD1. Trimming at V came to 1 base and at J to 5 bases, leaving 12 bases not matched to a gene. There are 17 residues in the CDR3. Looked up from germline, CDR1 is SGHVS and CDR2 is FQNEAQ.

In its sample, this clone was seen a few times. The chain links TRBV18 to TRBJ1-6, with D perhaps TRBD1 (6 bases). The V gene's germline CDR1 is KGHSH and CDR2 LQKENI. Trimming took 2 bases from V and 7 from J, leaving 12 bases between them. The length of the CDR3 is 15 residues. In DNA, the CDR3 is TGTGCCAGCTCACCAACAGGGAATACGAATTCACCCCTCCACTTT. This gives the protein CASSPTGNTNSPLHF.

This chain joins TRBV7-9 and TRBJ1-6; TRBD1 matches 8 bases. Germline trimming cut 4 bases from V and 4 bases from J; bases unmatched to any gene: 6. The CDR3 runs 16 residues. Germline CDR1 SEHNR, CDR2 FQNEAQ (reference sequence). DNA for the CDR3: TGTGCCAGCAGCTCCGGACAGGGCTTTTATAATTCACCCCTCCACTTT. Its protein is CASSSGQGFYNSPLHF.

The rearrangement links TRBV10-1 to TRBJ2-7; TRBD1 might be the D (6 bases). The germline V gene encodes CDR1 WNHNN and CDR2 SYGVQD (reference sequence). The CDR3 covers 15 residues. V was cut by 2 bases and J by 3 bases, with 14 bases left in between. The CDR3 region is CASSENRVRGYEQYF. Written as DNA, the CDR3 is TGCGCCAGCAGTGAGAACAGGGTTCGTGGCTACGAGCAGTACTTC.

This clone was found once. The rearrangement joins TRBV5-6 to TRBJ2-7; D call uncertain. The germline CDR1 and CDR2 sequences are SGHDT and YYEEEE. There are 14 residues in the CDR3. V lost 2 bases and J 2 bases, leaving 11 bases between the germline ends. The CDR3 spells CASSLRRYPYEQYF. The CDR3 bases are TGTGCCAGCAGCTTAAGGCGGTATCCCTACGAGCAGTACTTC.

The chain links TRBV27 to TRBJ1-1; D ambiguous. V dropped 6 bases and J dropped 1 base, with 12 bases sitting between them. The CDR3 consists of 14 residues. Germline values: CDR1 MNHEY, CDR2 SMNVEV (reference sequence). The CDR3 loop reads CASSPLSENTEAFF. In DNA form, the CDR3 reads TGTGCCAGCAGCCCCCTAAGTGAGAACACTGAAGCTTTCTTT.

V and J are TRBV11-2 and TRBJ1-5, with D hard to call. This CDR3 is 12 amino acids long. The germline CDR1 and CDR2 sequences are SGHAT and FQNNGV. The ends were cut back, 3 bases at V and 5 bases at J, with 5 bases in the middle. The CDR3 reads CASSFADQPQHF. In DNA form, the CDR3 reads TGTGCCAGCAGCTTCGCAGATCAGCCCCAGCATTTT.

The CDR3, as DNA: TGTGCCAGCAGCCCCCGACAGAACTTACAAGAGACCCAGTACTTC. Its translation: CASSPRQNLQETQYF. This chain connects TRBV9 to TRBJ2-5, with a possible D match to TRBD1 (5 bases). Germline CDR1 SGDLS, CDR2 YYNGEE. CDR3 length: 15 amino acids. Trimming removed 4 bases at V and 2 bases at J, with 15 bases between.

V gene TRBV27 combines with J gene TRBJ2-7; 10 positions match TRBD2. This CDR3 has 16 residues. Germline CDR1 MNHEY, CDR2 SMNVEV (reference sequence). V lost 5 bases and J lost 0; bases outside the gene matches: 7. In DNA form, the CDR3 reads TGTGCCAGCAGTAGTCTACTAGCGGGGCTCTCCTACGAGCAGTACTTC. Amino acid sequence: CASSSLLAGLSYEQYF.